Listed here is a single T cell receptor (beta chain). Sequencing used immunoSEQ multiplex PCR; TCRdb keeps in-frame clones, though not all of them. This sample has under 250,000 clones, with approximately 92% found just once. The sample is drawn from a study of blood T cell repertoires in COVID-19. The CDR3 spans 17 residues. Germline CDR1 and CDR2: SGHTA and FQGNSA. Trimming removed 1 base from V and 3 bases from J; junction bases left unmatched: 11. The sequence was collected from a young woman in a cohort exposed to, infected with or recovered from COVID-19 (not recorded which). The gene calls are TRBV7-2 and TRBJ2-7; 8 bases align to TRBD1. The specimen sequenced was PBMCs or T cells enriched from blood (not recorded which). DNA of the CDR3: TGTGCCAGCAGCTTAGGGACAGGGAACCACCACAACTACGAGCAGTACTTC. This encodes CASSLGTGNHHNYEQYF.